This TCR beta chain was found in a study of T cells after yellow fever vaccination. Ten or more counts support this clonotype. The TCR cDNA carried a universal primer site and UMIs from 5'RACE template switching. TCRdb re-called the 5' RACE reads through MiXCR, storing one row per CDR3 protein. The table records a few hundred thousand distinct CDR3 sequences, more than 3% of them present only once. This receptor was obtained from a man younger than 35 who received the YFV17D yellow fever vaccine. The source material was PBMCs, sampled on the day of the yellow fever booster vaccination.

The CDR3: CASSLLTGTDYGYTF. The CDR3, as DNA: TGTGCCAGCAGCCTCCTTACCGGGACAGACTATGGCTACACCTTC. V and J are TRBV3-1 and TRBJ1-2; 7 positions match TRBD1. The V segment lost 4 bases and the J segment 3 bases; nucleotides outside the gene matches: 8. Germline CDR1 is LGHDT and CDR2 is YNNKEL (reference sequence). This CDR3 region has 15 residues.